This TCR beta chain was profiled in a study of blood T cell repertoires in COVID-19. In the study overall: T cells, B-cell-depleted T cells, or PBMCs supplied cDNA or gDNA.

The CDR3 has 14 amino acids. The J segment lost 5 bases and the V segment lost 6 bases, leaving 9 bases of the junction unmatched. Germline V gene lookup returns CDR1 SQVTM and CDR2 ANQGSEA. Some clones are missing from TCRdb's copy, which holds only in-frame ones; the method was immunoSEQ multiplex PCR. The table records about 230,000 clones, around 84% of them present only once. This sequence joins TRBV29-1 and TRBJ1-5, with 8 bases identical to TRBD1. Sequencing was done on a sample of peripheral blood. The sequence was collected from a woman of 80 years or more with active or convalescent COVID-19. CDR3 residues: CSVRMTGVDQPQHF. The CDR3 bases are TGCAGCGTCAGAATGACAGGGGTCGATCAGCCCCAGCATTTT.